The 14 T cell receptor beta chains given below trace back to one sample, sequenced in a study of read filtering for tumor transcriptome and immune sequencing. From around 0.4 ug of RNA, a library with molecular barcoded alpha/delta and beta/gamma adaptors was made. TCRdb itself ran the reads through MiXCR, one entry per CDR3 protein. The sample records about 90,000 distinct CDR3 sequences, 12% being singletons. Sequenced: a population of CD138-negative cells sorted from bone marrow. The origin of the receptors is a donor at least 40 years old with multiple myeloma.

This clonotype came up a few times. V is TRBV5-1 and J is TRBJ2-7; 7 bases are a match to TRBD2. With V trimmed by 5 bases and J by 4 bases, 6 bases remained unmatched. Germline lookup yields CDR1 SGHRS and CDR2 YFSETQ. This CDR3 comprises 13 residues. Written as DNA, the CDR3 is TGCGCCAGCAGAGCGGGAAGCTTTTACGAGCAGTACTTC. It specifies CASRAGSFYEQYF.

In regard to this clonotype: This clone may be a read error of a much larger clone one base away. The conserved final phenylalanine or tryptophan is absent from the CDR3, which likely points to a read error. This sequence joins TRBV2 and TRBJ2-2; TRBD2 agrees at 12 bases. CDR1 and CDR2 (germline): SNHLY, FYNNEI. The J segment lost 4 bases and the V segment lost 7 bases, leaving 4 bases of the junction unmatched. This CDR3 has 15 residues. CDR3 amino acids: CASKRTSGITGELFL. The CDR3 DNA follows: TGTGCCAGCAAACGGACTAGCGGGATCACCGGGGAGCTGTTTCTT.

In its sample, this clonotype was seen many times. V gene TRBV5-5 combines with J gene TRBJ2-5; D uncertain. CDR3 length equals 14 residues. Germline V gives CDR1 SGHKS, CDR2 YYEKEE (reference sequence). Trimming cost V 4 bases and J 7 bases, with 17 bases left between them. The chain's CDR3 is CASSLVDGAGTQYF. DNA for the CDR3: TGTGCCAGCAGCCTAGTGGACGGAGCTGGGACCCAGTACTTC.

This clonotype was counted many times. The chain uses TRBV28 and TRBJ2-7; tentatively, D is TRBD2 (6 bases). V was pared by 7 bases and J by 0 bases, with 16 bases between. Germline CDR1 reads MDHEN; CDR2 reads SYDVKM. The CDR3 totals 15 residues. The CDR3 is CASTAGLLSSYEQYF. Here the CDR3 DNA reads TGTGCCAGCACAGCGGGCTTGCTTAGCTCCTACGAGCAGTACTTC.

This clonotype was observed many times. V usage is TRBV20-1 and J usage is TRBJ2-1; the match to TRBD2 covers 8 bases. The CDR3 length is 16 residues. Germline loops: CDR1 DFQATT, CDR2 SNEGSKA (reference sequence). After removal of 1 base from V and 1 base from J, the junction contained 6 bases not matched to a gene. CDR3 in amino acids: CSARVSGRGSYNEQFF. In DNA, the CDR3 is TGCAGTGCTAGAGTAAGCGGGAGAGGTTCCTACAATGAGCAGTTCTTC.

The table lists this clonotype with many counts. The chain is built from TRBV7-9 and TRBJ2-1; TRBD2 agrees at 16 bases. CDR3 length: 17 residues. Per the germline V gene, CDR1 is SEHNR and CDR2 is FQNEAQ (reference sequence). V lost 0 bases, J lost 4 bases, and 0 bases stayed unmatched. CDR3 protein: CASSLAGLAGGYNEQFF. CDR3 DNA sequence: TGTGCCAGCAGCTTAGCGGGACTAGCGGGAGGGTACAATGAGCAGTTCTTC.

This clonotype was observed at least ten times. The chain couples TRBV19 to TRBJ2-3; weak D call: TRBD2 (6 bases). V lost 3 bases and J 1 base, leaving 17 bases between the germline ends. This CDR3 has 17 amino acids. From germline, CDR1 is LNHDA and CDR2 SQIVND (reference sequence). The CDR3 nucleotides read TGTGCCAGTAGTATGGGAGGAGGGCAGCGCCGCACAGATACGCAGTATTTT. This encodes CASSMGGGQRRTDTQYF.

This clonotype was seen ten or more times. This chain connects TRBV29-1 to TRBJ2-1, with unresolved D. Germline CDR1 SQVTM, CDR2 ANQGSEA. The V end lost 2 bases, the J end lost 4 bases, and 6 bases lay between the germline ends. CDR3 length equals 12 residues. The CDR3 spells CSVEQEYNEQFF. The CDR3 region has the DNA TGCAGCGTTGAACAGGAGTACAATGAGCAGTTCTTC.

This clonotype was counted ten times or more. The CDR3: CASSSSPRDLERGSPYNEQFF. In DNA, the CDR3 is TGTGCCAGCAGCTCATCACCCCGGGACCTGGAACGCGGAAGTCCCTACAATGAGCAGTTCTTC. J is TRBJ2-1 and V is TRBV7-2; D possibly matches TRBD1 or TRBD2 (5 bases each). Trimming took 4 bases from V and 2 from J, leaving 30 bases between them. This CDR3 is 21 amino acids long. Germline assignment: CDR1 SGHTA and CDR2 FQGNSA.

Comment on this clonotype: This could be a read error, since a much larger clone is one nucleotide away. Given the absence of the conserved phenylalanine or tryptophan at the CDR3 end, a read error is likely. V and J are TRBV28 and TRBJ1-1; unclear D gene. The V end lost 5 bases, the J end lost 8 bases, and 9 bases lay between the germline ends. The CDR3 loop spans 11 amino acids. Germline CDR1 and CDR2: MDHEN and SYDVKM. The CDR3 sequence: CASSRRLEAFL. The CDR3 DNA is TGTGCCAGCAGTAGGAGGTTAGAAGCTTTCCTT.

Turning to this clonotype: This may be a read error, as it is one base from a much larger clone. This is likely a read error, given that the CDR3 carries no conserved phenylalanine or tryptophan at its end. This rearrangement joins TRBV28 to TRBJ2-5; D is unresolved. CDR1 and CDR2 (germline): MDHEN, SYDVKM. The V end was cut by 3 bases, the J end by 1 base, with 6 bases between. This CDR3 has 13 residues. Here the CDR3 DNA reads TGTGCCAGCAGTTTGACAATCCAAGAGACCCAGTACTCC. It encodes CASSLTIQETQYS.

This clonotype was seen at least ten times. J is TRBJ1-1 and V is TRBV6-1, with 8 positions matching TRBD1. The CDR3 runs to 18 residues. Germline V gene lookup returns CDR1 MNHNS and CDR2 SASEGT. V gave up 5 bases and J gave up 0 bases; unmatched junction bases: 14. The CDR3 here is CASSLFAGGAGMNTEAFF. The CDR3 nucleotides are TGTGCCAGCAGTCTTTTCGCAGGGGGCGCGGGTATGAACACTGAAGCTTTCTTT.

This clonotype was observed many times. The V and J genes are TRBV4-1 and TRBJ1-4; tentatively, D is TRBD1 (6 bases). The length of the CDR3 is 15 residues. V was trimmed by 0 bases and J by 12 bases, leaving 17 bases between them. Germline V gives CDR1 MGHRA, CDR2 YSYEKL. The CDR3 loop is CASSQDRGARTELFF. The CDR3 DNA is TGCGCCAGCAGCCAAGATAGGGGGGCCAGGACGGAACTGTTTTTT.

This clonotype was detected many times. The CDR3 bases are TGCAGTGCTAGGGGCGAGAGGACACTATACGAGCAGTACTTC. It translates to CSARGERTLYEQYF. The chain carries TRBV20-1 and TRBJ2-7, with D perhaps matching TRBD1 (5 bases). The V end lost 3 bases, the J end lost 4 bases, and 16 bases lay between the germline ends. The CDR3 consists of 14 residues. Germline values: CDR1 DFQATT, CDR2 SNEGSKA (reference sequence).